The present entry profiles one T cell receptor beta chain with its context. Its recognized antigen is unknown. Base qualities are not provided; no much larger clone lies one nucleotide away. The sample originates from a study of cytomegalovirus exposure and HLA in healthy donors (dated by TCRdb to about 2017). Regarding the research as a whole: In an earlier analysis of 550 to 750 of the donors, under 300 Gb of sequence data and 100 million or so unique TCR beta sequences from some 170 million T cells were reported. To predict cytomegalovirus infection status, the study brought together high-throughput TCR immunosequencing, statistical association of individual TCRs with disease status, and machine learning. Of the roughly 400 genotyped donors, approximately 82% fell in the genetic ancestry cluster associated with self-reported Caucasian donors. Rather than using new phenotypic data, the later analysis identified candidate immune exposures from TCR beta sequences and from how often those sequences occurred across donors. A later genetic analysis took genome-wide SNP genotypes for about 55% of the 666 donors and used that subset as a discovery cohort. In an earlier analysis of 550 to 700 of the donors, high-throughput TCR beta sequencing was used to judge whether each TCR beta V gene segment behaved as functional or pseudogenic. Donor age, sex, ethnicity and CMV serostatus were collected together with the repertoire data. HLA typing covered class I and class II loci at four-digit resolution. On average, 235,054 unique TCR beta nucleotide sequences were sequenced per donor among fewer than 500 genotyped donors of the cohort, with 15% to 20% of those sequences being non-productive. A separate validation cohort of 90 to 150 different subjects was used in addition to the 666-subject first cohort. Approximately 300 gigabases of sequencing data and around 80 million unique TCR sequences made up an early release that covered several hundred HLA-typed donors. Typing coverage varied by locus: roughly 629-640 donors for A, B, C, DRB1 and DQB1; approximately 520 for DQA1; over 600 for DPA1; fewer than 480 for DPB1. To study patterns of TCR occurrence, a later analysis re-analyzed previously published TCR beta repertoires from several hundred donors and added high-resolution HLA genotyping. The aim of the study was to test whether cataloging public T cell receptors could identify signatures of past pathogen exposure. All discovery cohort repertoires had been generated on a single sequencing platform. Using immunosequencing, the study profiled T cell repertoires from some 670 subjects and related those repertoires to cytomegalovirus serostatus. Four to six DR-DQ haplotypes were handled as single units for association and clustering, since linkage in the cohort was strong. Study-wide conclusions, independent of this receptor: Approximately 16 rarely observed V segments, including chromosome 9 orphons, were excluded from the earlier analysis of almost 600 of the donors because counts were too low. A cluster of highly shared sequence variants was judged likely to be a technical artifact of the sequencing pipeline. Because HLA typing was missing for some donors at each locus, association tests included only the typed subset. Some IMGT-functional V segments, including TRBV6-2 and TRBV6-3, could not be told apart with the 87-base-pair reads, so those segments were excluded. A few of the identified cytomegalovirus-associated TCR beta chains were confirmed in vitro to be specific for cytomegalovirus antigens. In a later analysis, HLA-associated TCR beta chains were found to be more clonally expanded and to have lower generation probabilities than equally common non-associated chains. According to the authors, the approach could potentially be generalized to other disease states and immunological phenotypes. In a later analysis, several top co-occurrence clusters were reported to appear linked to parvovirus B19, influenza, CMV and Epstein-Barr virus. Assigning TCR associations to individual alleles was difficult when HLA alleles, especially DR and DQ, strongly co-occurred. Most CMV-associated TCR beta chains appeared to be HLA-restricted in a later analysis, and the HLA associations seemed to be driven largely by CMV exposure. Across donors, most TCR sequences were observed very rarely, whereas some public TCRs were present in many individuals. In a later analysis, TCR association rates were found to vary across HLA loci, with the most associated TCRs seen for DRB1 alleles and the fewest for HLA-C alleles. In both the original and validation cohorts, the classifier was reported to diagnose cytomegalovirus status with high specificity and sensitivity. A later genetic analysis reported fewer N-insertions in productive TCRs among donors in an Asian-associated ancestry cluster than the roughly 620-donor mean. An association between a missense DCLRE1C variant and V-gene and J-gene trimming of TCR beta chains was found in a later genetic analysis and replicated in an independent cohort. CMV serostatus was the only immune exposure information available for the cohort. Correlated functional status among segregating V segments might reflect linkage disequilibrium, but an unknown experimental factor could not be ruled out. The cohort was sequenced for TCR beta chains only, and without alpha or paired-chain data the features that could be detected were limited. A further reported finding was that TCR beta sequences accurately predicted the HLA-A and HLA-B alleles for most subjects in the first cohort. At a false discovery rate of 0.05, a later analysis linked approximately 18,000 TCR beta sequences to specific HLA alleles. The study gave a list of about 160 TCR beta chains associated with cytomegalovirus. The presence/absence analyses assumed that sequencing depth was roughly uniform across donors, and that assumption may not be true. In an earlier analysis of more than 500 of the donors, most TCR beta V segments appeared in productive rearrangements about 90% or about 30% of the time, broadly matching IMGT annotations.

The CDR3, from cysteine to phenylalanine, totals 14 residues. Only the CDR3 portion is preserved as DNA: 42 bases, with reading frame beginning at the first base. In the germline V gene, CDR1 corresponds to SGHRS and CDR2 to YFSETQ. The germline V and J ends show losses of 2 bases and 1 base respectively, and no gene match explains 1 base of the junction. Libraries were built with the immunoSEQ multiplex PCR assay. The multiplex PCR relied on a mix of 60 forward primers for TCR Vbeta segments and 13 reverse primers for TCR Jbeta segments. The CDR3 region of rearranged TCR beta genes was amplified from genomic DNA with a multiplex PCR assay. Amplified TCR beta libraries were sequenced as 87-base-pair reads on the Illumina HiSeq System. For the original study's pipeline: Across the 500 to 750 repertoires, a later analysis counted 75 million to 90 million unique TCR beta chains, roughly 11 million of which were shared by at least two donors. To remove PCR and sequencing errors, raw reads were error-corrected and collapsed into unique sequences using a nearest-neighbor algorithm that merged closely related sequences. Alignment of CDR3 sequences to IMGT reference sequences was used to assign V, D and J gene segments. For a sequence to be retained, at least a six-nucleotide match to both a V gene segment and a J gene segment was required. Rearrangements were classified as productive when the CDR3 lacked stop codons and remained in frame with V and J, and all other rearrangements were classified as non-productive. Following IMGT convention, CDR3 was defined as the stretch from the second conserved V-encoded cysteine to the conserved J-encoded phenylalanine. In an earlier analysis of 550 to 650 of the donors, sequences lacking an unambiguous match to a single V gene segment were excluded. In an earlier analysis of 587 of the donors, a V segment was called functional when productive rearrangements were above 56.7%, and segregating when the standard deviation between donors exceeded 5%. A statistical classification framework was developed to diagnose cytomegalovirus status using the catalog of TCR beta chain sequences. V and J gene assignment, in a later analysis, came from comparing TCR nucleotide sequences with IMGT/GENE-DB human TR gene sequences. Using the TCRdist pipeline, a later analysis assigned CDR3 sequences along with most-parsimonious VDJ recombination scenarios. In a later analysis, every TCR beta chain was defined by the combination of its CDR3 amino acid sequence and its V-gene family, and reads without a unique V-gene family were dropped. A later analysis removed 592 highly shared, low-generation-probability nucleotide sequences to deal with suspected cross-contamination and a sequencing artifact. In a later analysis, a clonal expansion index for each public chain was calculated from normalized within-repertoire ranks of inferred template counts. In a later analysis, generation probabilities were computed using a VDJ recombination model fitted to out-of-frame rearrangements, and the results were checked against IGoR. A later analysis scored TCR-TCR, TCR-HLA and TCR-CMV co-occurrence with hypergeometric tests, applying a repertoire-size bias correction to TCR pairs. To estimate false discovery rates, a later analysis permuted the HLA or CMV assignments 20 times. In a later analysis, co-occurring TCRs were grouped with DBSCAN, and TCRdist sequence similarity was added when clustering was performed within HLA-allele-positive subsets. Repertoires with fewer than 30,000 or more than 120,000 public chains were left out of co-occurrence clustering, as were about 5 repertoires with anomalous nucleotide sharing. In TCRdb, the immuneACCESS table is reduced to in-frame sequences with V and J assigned. These tables do not hold every clone; where another copy was compared, an unresolved V gene accounts for under half, and the others remain unexplained. V, J and clone size were drawn from that table, and D and trimming were deduced from the DNA. The sample table contains 150,000 or so clones; only one count was recorded for approximately 80% of them. The ten largest clones represent 3% to 4% of the sample.

The cohort comprised under 700 healthy bone marrow donors. All cohort members were sampled while nominally healthy, although unrecorded immune exposures were likely present. The donor was CMV seronegative and was included in the group of around 320 seronegative cohort members. A peripheral blood sample was collected from each donor, and TCR beta sequencing was performed on peripheral blood mononuclear cells. The Qiagen DNeasy Blood Extraction Kit was used to extract genomic DNA from the blood cell samples. The chain links TRBV5-1 with TRBJ2-3, and 7 junction bases match TRBD1. Sequenced input: PBMCs. This TCR came from a male donor in good health and CMV-seronegative. The CDR3 protein sequence reads: CASSFGQGTDTQYF. The nucleotide sequence reads as follows: TGCGCCAGCAGCTTTGGACAGGGCACAGATACGCAGTATTTT.